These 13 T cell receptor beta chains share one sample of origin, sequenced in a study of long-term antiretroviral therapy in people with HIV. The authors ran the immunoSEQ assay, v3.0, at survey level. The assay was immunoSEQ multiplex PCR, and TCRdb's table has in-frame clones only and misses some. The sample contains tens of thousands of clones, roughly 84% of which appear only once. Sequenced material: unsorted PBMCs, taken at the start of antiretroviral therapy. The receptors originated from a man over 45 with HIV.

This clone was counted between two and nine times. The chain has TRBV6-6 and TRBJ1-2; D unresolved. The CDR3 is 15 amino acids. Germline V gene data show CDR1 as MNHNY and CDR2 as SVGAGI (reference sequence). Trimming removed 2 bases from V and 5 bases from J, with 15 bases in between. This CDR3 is CASSYDSGRSYGYTF. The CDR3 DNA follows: TGTGCCAGCAGTTACGATTCGGGCAGGTCATATGGCTACACCTTC.

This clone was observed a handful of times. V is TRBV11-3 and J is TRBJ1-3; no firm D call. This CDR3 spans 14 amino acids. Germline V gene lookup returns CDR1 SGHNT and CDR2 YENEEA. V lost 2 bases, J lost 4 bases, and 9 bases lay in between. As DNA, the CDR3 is TGTGCCAGCAGCTTACTGGCCGAGGGAAACACCATATATTTT. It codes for CASSLLAEGNTIYF.

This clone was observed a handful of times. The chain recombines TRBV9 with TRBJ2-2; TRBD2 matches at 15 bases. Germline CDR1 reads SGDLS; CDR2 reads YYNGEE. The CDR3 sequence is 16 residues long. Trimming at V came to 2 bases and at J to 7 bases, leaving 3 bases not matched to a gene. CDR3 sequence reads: CASSVGLAGGNGELFF. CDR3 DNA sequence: TGTGCCAGCAGCGTGGGACTAGCGGGAGGAAACGGGGAGCTGTTTTTT.

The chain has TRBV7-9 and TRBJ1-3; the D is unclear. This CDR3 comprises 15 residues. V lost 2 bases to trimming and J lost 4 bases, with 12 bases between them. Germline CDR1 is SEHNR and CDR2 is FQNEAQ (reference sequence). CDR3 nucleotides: TGTGCCAGCAGCTTAAAGGCAAGGGAAGGAAACACCATATATTTT. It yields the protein CASSLKAREGNTIYF.

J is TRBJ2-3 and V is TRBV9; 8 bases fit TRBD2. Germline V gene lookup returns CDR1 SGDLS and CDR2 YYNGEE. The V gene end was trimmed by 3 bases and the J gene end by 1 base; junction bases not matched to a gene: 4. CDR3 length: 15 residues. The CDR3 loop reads CASSESSGRTDTQYF. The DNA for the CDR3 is TGTGCCAGCAGCGAATCTAGCGGGCGCACAGATACGCAGTATTTT.

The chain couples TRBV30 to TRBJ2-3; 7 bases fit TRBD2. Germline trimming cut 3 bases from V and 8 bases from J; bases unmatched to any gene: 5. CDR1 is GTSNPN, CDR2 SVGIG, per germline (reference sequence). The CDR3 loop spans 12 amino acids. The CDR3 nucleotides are TGTGCCTGGAGGGGGTGGGAGGGTACGCAGTATTTT. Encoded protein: CAWRGWEGTQYF.

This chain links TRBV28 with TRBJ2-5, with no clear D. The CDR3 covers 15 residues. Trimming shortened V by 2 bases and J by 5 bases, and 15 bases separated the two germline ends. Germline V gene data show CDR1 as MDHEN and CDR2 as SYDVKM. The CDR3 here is CASSLRVMLGETQYF. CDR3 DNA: TGTGCCAGCAGTTTAAGGGTGATGCTAGGGGAGACCCAGTACTTC.

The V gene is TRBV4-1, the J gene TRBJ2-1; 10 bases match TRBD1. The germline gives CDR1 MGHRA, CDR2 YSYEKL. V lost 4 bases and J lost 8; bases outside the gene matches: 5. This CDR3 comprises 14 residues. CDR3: CASSLGQGVDEQFF. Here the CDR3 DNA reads TGCGCCAGCAGCCTCGGACAGGGGGTTGATGAGCAGTTCTTC.

CDR3 amino acids: CASSFWGGPGNTF. The CDR3 DNA reads as TGTGCCAGCAGCTTTTGGGGGGGACCCGGGAACACCTTC. The chain recombines TRBV7-2 with TRBJ1-2; D might be TRBD1 (5 bases). This CDR3 contains 13 residues. Trimming cost V 3 bases and J 12 bases, with 17 bases left between them. Germline CDR1 and CDR2: SGHTA and FQGNSA. Drawing the rest from reference TRBV7-2 and TRBJ1-2, the complete variable domain is GAGVSQSPSNKVTEKGKDVELRCDPISGHTALYWYRQSLGQGLEFLIYFQGNSAPDKSGLPSDRFSAERTGGSVSTLTIQRTQQEDSAVYLCASSFWGGPGNTFGSGTRLTVV.

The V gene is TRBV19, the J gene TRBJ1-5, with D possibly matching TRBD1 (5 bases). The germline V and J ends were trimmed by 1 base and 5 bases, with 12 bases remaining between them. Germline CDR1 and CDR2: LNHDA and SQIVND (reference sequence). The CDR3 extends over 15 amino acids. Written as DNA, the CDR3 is TGTGCCAGTAGTATAGGGGCAGGGTTGGATCAGCCCCAGCATTTT. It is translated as CASSIGAGLDQPQHF.

CDR3 sequence: CASSPGGNGLTEAFF. The DNA for the CDR3 is TGTGCCAGCAGCCCAGGGGGCAATGGTTTGACTGAAGCTTTCTTT. The chain recombines TRBV5-6 with TRBJ1-1, with 8 bases fitting TRBD1. Germline assignment: CDR1 SGHDT and CDR2 YYEEEE. Germline trimming cut 4 bases from V and 5 bases from J; bases unmatched to any gene: 10. This CDR3 has 15 amino acids.

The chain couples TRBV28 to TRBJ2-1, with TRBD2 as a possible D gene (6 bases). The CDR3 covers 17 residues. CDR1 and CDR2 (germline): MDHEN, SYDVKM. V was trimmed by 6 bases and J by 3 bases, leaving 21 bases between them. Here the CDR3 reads CASSPPLWGEDYNEQFF. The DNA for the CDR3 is TGTGCCAGCAGCCCCCCTCTCTGGGGGGAGGACTACAATGAGCAGTTCTTC.

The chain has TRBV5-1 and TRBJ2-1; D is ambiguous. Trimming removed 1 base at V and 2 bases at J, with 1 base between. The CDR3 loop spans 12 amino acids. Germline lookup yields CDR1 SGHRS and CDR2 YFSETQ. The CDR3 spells CASSLPYNEQFF. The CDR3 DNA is TGCGCCAGCAGCTTGCCCTACAATGAGCAGTTCTTC.